The 32 T cell receptor beta chains below were found in one sample sequenced in a study of blood T cell repertoires in COVID-19. Some clones are missing from TCRdb's copy, which holds only in-frame ones; the method was immunoSEQ multiplex PCR. The profile shows about 190,000 clones, 90% of them singletons. The sample consisted of peripheral blood. The source is a man aged 45-65 years with acute or convalescent COVID-19.

The rearrangement uses TRBV7-6 and TRBJ2-3, with a weak D call TRBD1 (6 bases). There are 14 residues in the CDR3. CDR1 is SGHVS and CDR2 is FNYEAQ in the germline V gene. V was pared by 2 bases and J by 1 base, with 7 bases between. The CDR3, as DNA: TGTGCCAGCAGCTTACCAGGGGGCACAGATACGCAGTATTTT. Amino acid sequence: CASSLPGGTDTQYF.

This clone was seen a single time. V is TRBV6-5 and J is TRBJ2-3, with 9 positions matching TRBD2. The CDR3 length is 14 residues. J was trimmed by 1 base and V by 6 bases; bases with no gene match: 2. Germline V gene sequence: CDR1 MNHEY, CDR2 SVGAGI. The CDR3 DNA reads TGTGCCAGCAGCGTAGCGGGAGGCACAGATACGCAGTATTTT. Its translation: CASSVAGGTDTQYF.

This chain uses TRBV11-2 with TRBJ2-2, with D uncertain. Trimming left V 0 bases short and J 4 bases short, with 6 bases between. Germline V gene lookup returns CDR1 SGHAT and CDR2 FQNNGV. CDR3 length: 14 residues. CDR3 sequence reads: CASSLDRVTGELFF. CDR3 bases: TGTGCCAGCAGCTTAGATCGGGTCACCGGGGAGCTGTTTTTT.

The chain has TRBV5-1 and TRBJ2-1; weak D call: TRBD2 (7 bases). There are 17 residues in the CDR3. V gave up 4 bases and J gave up 9 bases, with 26 bases separating them. Germline V CDR1 and CDR2: SGHRS, YFSETQ. CDR3 DNA: TGCGCCAGCAGCCCCTGGGGAGGGGGAACGTCCAGCGTTGAGCAGTTCTTC. This codes for CASSPWGGGTSSVEQFF.

In DNA, the CDR3 is TGTGCCAGCAGTCCAACCCCCCTGCGGAGGAGCTCCTACAATGAGCAGTTCTTC. Amino acid sequence: CASSPTPLRRSSYNEQFF. The chain recombines TRBV27 with TRBJ2-1, with a tentative D call TRBD2 (5 bases). CDR3 size: 18 residues. The germline CDR1 and CDR2 sequences are MNHEY and SMNVEV (reference sequence). The ends were cut back, 5 bases at V and 0 bases at J, with 20 bases in the middle.

The chain carries TRBV5-1 and TRBJ1-2; TRBD1 matches at 7 bases. Germline CDR1 and CDR2: SGHRS and YFSETQ. The ends lost 6 bases at V and 5 bases at J; junction bases unmatched: 7. The CDR3 covers 13 residues. This CDR3 reads CASTQGELYGYTF. CDR3 bases: TGCGCCAGCACCCAGGGGGAATTGTATGGCTACACCTTC.

The J gene is TRBJ1-5, the V gene TRBV28; 9 bases are a match to TRBD1. Germline CDR1 reads MDHEN; CDR2 reads SYDVKM. V trimming: 6 bases; J trimming: 7 bases; junction bases outside the gene matches: 7. The CDR3 spans 14 residues. CDR3: CASSHDRGVQPQHF. DNA of the CDR3: TGTGCCAGCAGCCACGACAGGGGGGTACAGCCCCAGCATTTT.

The chain links TRBV7-8 to TRBJ1-2; weak D call: TRBD1 (6 bases). Germline loops: CDR1 SGHVS, CDR2 FQNEAQ. The CDR3 length is 15 residues. Deletions cut 1 base from V and 1 base from J, with 10 bases between. The CDR3 DNA follows: TGTGCCAGCAGCTTAGGGCAGGGGATTAACTATGGCTACACCTTC. Protein sequence: CASSLGQGINYGYTF.

The chain links TRBV4-1 to TRBJ1-3; tentative D call: TRBD1 (5 bases). The V end lost 2 bases, the J end lost 0 bases, and 8 bases lay between the germline ends. CDR1 is MGHRA, CDR2 YSYEKL, per germline. There are 15 residues in the CDR3. The CDR3: CASSQLGLSGNTIYF. The CDR3 DNA reads as TGCGCCAGCAGCCAATTGGGGCTCTCTGGAAACACCATATATTTT.

The chain is built from TRBV3-1 (or the pseudogene TRBV3-2) and TRBJ2-4; possible D gene TRBD2, 5 bases. The germline gives CDR1 LGHDT, CDR2 YNNKEL (reference sequence). The CDR3 totals 15 residues. Trimming stripped 2 bases from V and 0 bases from J, with 8 bases between. The CDR3 bases are TGTGCCAGCAGCCAATCAGGACTAGCCAAAAACATTCAGTACTTC. Translating gives CASSQSGLAKNIQYF.

This clone was counted a single time. The chain recombines TRBV29-1 with TRBJ1-5, with 12 bases that match TRBD1. CDR3 length: 15 amino acids. Germline V gives CDR1 SQVTM, CDR2 ANQGSEA. J gave up 5 bases and V 6 bases, and 8 bases lay outside the gene matches. The DNA for the CDR3 is TGCAGCGTACGAATAGGGACAGGGGGCGATCAGCCCCAGCATTTT. This translates into CSVRIGTGGDQPQHF.

This clone appeared a few times. The rearrangement uses TRBV4-3 and TRBJ2-2; 9 bases line up with TRBD1. V was clipped by 4 bases and J by 4 bases; unmatched bases: 7. Germline lookup yields CDR1 LGHNA and CDR2 YSLEER. The CDR3 is 16 amino acids. The CDR3 DNA is TGCGCCAGCAGCCGTGGGACAGGGCATAGCACCGGGGAGCTGTTTTTT. Translating gives CASSRGTGHSTGELFF.

The chain carries TRBV21-1 and TRBJ1-5; the D segment call TRBD1 is taken from the table without a DNA check. TRBV21-1 is recorded as a pseudogene. The CDR3 is 20 amino acids. The CDR3 bases are TGTGCCAGCAGCAAAGGCGGAAGAGGACAGGGGGCCCCACCACCACAGCCCCAGCATTTT. This gives the protein CASSKGGRGQGAPPPQPQHF.

The chain combines TRBV7-2 with TRBJ2-5; 7 bases agree with TRBD2. V gave up 3 bases and J gave up 2 bases; unmatched junction bases: 15. Germline V CDR1 and CDR2: SGHTA, FQGNSA. CDR3 length: 18 residues. The CDR3 is CASSFGQGGTGGQETQYF. CDR3 sequence (DNA): TGTGCCAGCAGCTTTGGGCAGGGAGGAACGGGAGGACAAGAGACCCAGTACTTC.

The CDR3 loop is CATTRSLAEDTQYF. DNA for the CDR3: TGTGCCACCACCAGGTCCCTAGCAGAAGATACGCAGTATTTT. This chain connects TRBV28 to TRBJ2-3; tentatively, D is TRBD2 (5 bases). The V end lost 10 bases, the J end lost 5 bases, and 19 bases lay between the germline ends. The CDR3 consists of 14 residues. CDR1 is MDHEN and CDR2 is SYDVKM in the germline V gene.

This chain joins TRBV4-1 and TRBJ2-1; 8 bases align to TRBD2. The CDR3 has 15 amino acids. After removal of 1 base from V and 6 bases from J, the junction contained 5 bases not matched to a gene. Germline V gene lookup returns CDR1 MGHRA and CDR2 YSYEKL. The CDR3 region is CASSQAQRESNEQFF. CDR3 sequence (DNA): TGCGCCAGCAGCCAAGCTCAGCGGGAGTCCAATGAGCAGTTCTTC.

This clone was detected only once. This chain connects TRBV5-1 to TRBJ1-5; 12 bases are a match to TRBD1. V was clipped by 4 bases and J by 2 bases; unmatched bases: 10. The CDR3 consists of 18 residues. Germline V gives CDR1 SGHRS, CDR2 YFSETQ. For the CDR3, the DNA is TGCGCCAGCAGCCTGGGGACAGGGGGCGCAGGGGGCAATCAGCCCCAGCATTTT. Protein: CASSLGTGGAGGNQPQHF.

This sequence joins TRBV14 and TRBJ2-3, with D possibly being TRBD1 (5 bases). The V end lost 2 bases, the J end lost 6 bases, and 9 bases lay between the germline ends. Germline V CDR1 and CDR2: SGHDN, FVKESK. CDR3 size: 13 residues. DNA of the CDR3: TGTGCCAGCAGCCAATTCAGGGCCGATACGCAGTATTTT. As protein: CASSQFRADTQYF.

The chain employs TRBV29-1 and TRBJ2-7, with a tentative D call TRBD2 (6 bases). V was trimmed by 2 bases and J by 1 base, leaving 15 bases between them. CDR3 length equals 15 residues. The germline gives CDR1 SQVTM, CDR2 ANQGSEA. In DNA, the CDR3 is TGCAGCGTTGAATTTCGCGGGGACGTTTCCTACGAGCAGTACTTC. Protein product: CSVEFRGDVSYEQYF.

The V gene is TRBV13, the J gene TRBJ2-1; TRBD1 agrees at 8 bases. The germline V gene encodes CDR1 PRHDT and CDR2 FYEKMQ (reference sequence). With 0 bases clipped from V and 15 bases from J, the junction kept 7 bases outside the gene matches. The CDR3 is 13 residues long. The CDR3 DNA is TGTGCCAGCAGCTTAGGCCTGGACAGGGTACGGTTCTTC. Its translation is CASSLGLDRVRFF.

The chain carries TRBV6-5 and TRBJ1-4; 9 positions match TRBD1. The CDR3 is 14 amino acids. Unmatched junction bases numbered 3, after V lost 5 bases and J lost 5 bases. From germline, CDR1 is MNHEY and CDR2 SVGAGI. The CDR3 protein is CASSKQGANEKLFF. Written as DNA, the CDR3 is TGTGCCAGCAGTAAACAGGGGGCCAATGAAAAACTGTTTTTT.

The chain couples TRBV7-9 to TRBJ2-2; 8 bases are shared with TRBD2. The length of the CDR3 is 15 residues. Trimming cost V 5 bases and J 4 bases; bases outside gene matches: 6. From germline, CDR1 is SEHNR and CDR2 FQNEAQ (reference sequence). CDR3 sequence (DNA): TGTGCCAGCAGCCCGACTAGCGCGGGCACCGGGGAGCTGTTTTTT. This encodes CASSPTSAGTGELFF.

The V gene is TRBV18, the J gene TRBJ1-2; 7 bases fit TRBD1. Germline CDR1 KGHSH, CDR2 LQKENI. The CDR3 is made up of 14 amino acids. Trimming took 0 bases from V and 4 from J; bases not matched to a gene: 2. CDR3 in amino acids: CASSPPGQPYGYTF. The CDR3 DNA is TGTGCCAGCTCACCACCGGGACAGCCCTATGGCTACACCTTC.

The chain employs TRBV15 and TRBJ1-1; no clear D gene. Germline CDR1 reads LNHNV; CDR2 reads YYDKDF (reference sequence). The V end was cut by 0 bases, the J end by 6 bases, with 8 bases between. This CDR3 is 13 amino acids long. This chain's CDR3 is CATSRDLGAEAFF. The CDR3 nucleotides are TGTGCCACCAGCAGAGATTTGGGAGCTGAAGCTTTCTTT.

The chain employs TRBV5-1 and TRBJ2-1; maybe TRBD2 (5 bases). The CDR3 is 15 residues long. CDR1 and CDR2 (germline): SGHRS, YFSETQ. V dropped 0 bases and J dropped 2 bases, with 9 bases sitting between them. DNA for the CDR3: TGCGCCAGCAGCTTGGTTGAGGGTACCTACAATGAGCAGTTCTTC. Translation gives CASSLVEGTYNEQFF.

This rearrangement joins TRBV25-1 to TRBJ2-3, with D maybe TRBD2 (6 bases). The length of the CDR3 is 15 residues. V was pared by 3 bases and J by 8 bases, with 18 bases between. Per the germline V gene, CDR1 is MGHDK and CDR2 is SYGVNS. The CDR3, as DNA: TGTGCCAGCAGTGATCCCGGAGGGGATGGTGGTACGCAGTATTTT. Its translation is CASSDPGGDGGTQYF.

The V and J genes are TRBV11-1 and TRBJ2-2; D remains unclear. The length of the CDR3 is 14 residues. Trimming took off 5 bases at V and 6 bases at J, with 13 bases between the two ends. CDR1 and CDR2 (germline): SGHAT, FQDESV (reference sequence). In DNA, the CDR3 is TGTGCCAGCAGCCCCCGTATCAGTGCCGGGGAGCTGTTTTTT. Protein sequence: CASSPRISAGELFF.

The J gene is TRBJ1-1, the V gene TRBV2; 9 bases align to TRBD1. Germline loops: CDR1 SNHLY, CDR2 FYNNEI. The junction had 9 bases not matched to a gene; V was cut back by 3 bases and J by 4 bases. This CDR3 comprises 16 residues. This chain's CDR3 is CASSEIGDRAATEAFF. The DNA for the CDR3 is TGTGCCAGCAGTGAGATAGGGGACAGGGCGGCCACTGAAGCTTTCTTT.

The chain's CDR3 is CASSQEASQAGTQYF. The CDR3 DNA is TGTGCCAGCAGCCAAGAAGCTAGCCAGGCTGGTACCCAGTACTTC. The chain links TRBV3-1 (or the pseudogene TRBV3-2) to TRBJ2-5, with TRBD2 as a possible D gene (5 bases). CDR1 and CDR2 (germline): LGHDT, YNNKEL (reference sequence). V dropped 0 bases and J dropped 8 bases, with 16 bases sitting between them. The CDR3 has 15 amino acids.

The V and J genes are TRBV14 and TRBJ2-5, with a tentative D call TRBD1 (5 bases). V was trimmed by 1 base and J by 0 bases, leaving 15 bases between them. CDR1 and CDR2 (germline): SGHDN, FVKESK. CDR3 length: 17 residues. CDR3 bases: TGTGCCAGCAGCCAAGGGACCCAGGGAACGTACCAAGAGACCCAGTACTTC. Translation: CASSQGTQGTYQETQYF.

This clone was seen just once. The V call is TRBV12-5, the J call TRBJ2-2; tentatively, D is TRBD2 (5 bases). The length of the CDR3 is 14 residues. From germline, CDR1 is LGHNT and CDR2 FRNRAP. V was pared by 2 bases and J by 7 bases, with 11 bases between. The CDR3 nucleotides are TGTGCTAGTGGTTTGAGAGGGCCCGACGGGGAGCTGTTTTTT. This encodes CASGLRGPDGELFF.

The chain combines TRBV11-1 with TRBJ1-6; D not certain. From germline, CDR1 is SGHAT and CDR2 FQDESV (reference sequence). The CDR3 is 12 residues long. V dropped 6 bases and J dropped 9 bases, with 9 bases sitting between them. The CDR3 is CASREGSSPLHF. CDR3 nucleotides: TGTGCCAGCAGGGAGGGCAGTTCACCCCTCCACTTT.